The present T cell receptor (beta chain) was sequenced within a study of CD4 T cells in relation to SARS-CoV-2 and coronaviruses (dated by TCRdb to the early 2020s). About the investigation overall: In the ViraFEST assay, PBMCs were grown with antigen for 10 days, and TCR beta CDR3s were then sequenced to identify antigen-specific clonal expansions. Memory CD4+ T cell crossreactivity between SARS-CoV-2 and common cold coronavirus spike proteins was assessed at the TCR clonotype level in the study. The Adaptive Biotechnologies TCR-sequencing kit was used to sequence samples from a few pre-COVID donors and the naive versus memory experiments, whereas other data were Illumina-based. Expansion assays from other donors in the study were sequenced with a different, Illumina-based TCR-beta assay. Patient-derived lymphoblastoid cell lines were used to map the HLA restriction of shared crossreactive spike epitopes. The full convalescent cohort of roughly eleven patients had a median age of around 36 years, ranging from roughly 21 to 72 years. Among the approximately 12 convalescent patients, 8 males and 4 females were included, and two of the subjects were Hispanic. What the research found in general, with its limitations: Small numbers of patients and of tested TCRs limited the study. Naive versus memory sequencing indicated that memory recall responses, rather than primary responses primed during culture, are detected by the assay. Significantly weaker SARS-CoV-2-driven expansion was shown by crossreactive clones than by monoreactive clones, consistent with antigenic imprinting. Roughly 64% of donors had memory CD4+ clonotypes that crossrecognized SARS-CoV-2 and at least one common cold coronavirus spike. Pre-pandemic and post-infection samples were not both contributed by any donor, so tracing of the source of pre-existing responses was limited. Crossreactivity analysis centred on spike protein, so crossreactivity against other viral proteins was not assessed.

For this clone: The clone's antigen remains unknown. The input lacks base qualities; no much larger clone sits a single base away.

To separate naive from memory CD4+ T cells, cryopreserved PBMCs first underwent CD4 enrichment and then EasySep naive CD4+ T cell enrichment. Sorted naive or memory CD4+ T cells (around 110,000) were grown at a 1:1 ratio with T cell-depleted PBMCs and CEF peptides for roughly ten days. In general, every peptide culture condition was set up in three replicate wells. Ficoll-Paque PLUS gradient centrifugation was used to isolate PBMCs from leukapheresis product or whole blood. PBMCs were either cryopreserved at -140 degrees C or used fresh in the expansion assay. The QIAamp Micro DNA Kit was used to extract genomic DNA from the CD4+ T cells. CEF-cultured naive and memory CD4+ T cell DNA received survey-level immunoSEQ TCR-beta sequencing. Turning to the authors' computational methods: During preprocessing, nonproductive sequences were removed, along with CDR3s that did not begin with C, did not end with F or W, or were shorter than 7 amino acids. Antigen-specific clonotypes were called with the MANAFEST web app on the basis of expansion relative to the reference and to other culture wells. A clone counted as positive if significantly expanded in 2 of 3 replicate wells versus the reference culture at FDR below 0.05. For a clone to be considered positive, significant expansion relative to all other tandem wells and an odds ratio above 5 were also required. Cultured and uncultured naive and memory CD4+ repertoires were searched for CDR3s previously identified as spike- and CEF-reactive. After three terminal residues were trimmed from each end, CDR3 homology was quantified as pairwise Levenshtein distance using the stringdist R package. Not all clones reach the TCRdb copy of this immuneACCESS table, which keeps in-frame sequences only. Checked studies attribute under half of the gap to unresolved V genes and leave the rest unexplained. For V, J and clone size, that table is used; D and trimming come from the DNA. In all, the sample holds roughly 45,000 clones, and over 75% of those were seen once. The leading ten clones occupy around 1.4% of the sample.

The source of this sequence is an adult with COVID-19. The sample was naive CD4+ T cells from PBMCs, cultured in vitro. Read against the paper, the sample's cell subset or site label means: naive CD4+ T cells isolated by negative enrichment.

This receptor has the CDR3 CASSRGQSGELFF. DNA sequence: TGTGCCAGCAGCCGCGGACAGTCCGGGGAGCTGTTTTTT. The sequence links TRBV7-3 to TRBJ2-2; the D segment could be TRBD1, given 6 matching bases. According to the germline V gene, CDR1 reads SGHTA and CDR2 reads FQGTGA. V gives up 5 bases and J gives up 6 bases, and the segment between their germline ends measures 10 bases. Its CDR3 holds 13 amino acids, cysteine through phenylalanine. CDR3 DNA only is kept here, 39 bases in frame from base 1.